A selection of T cell receptor beta chains follows, all from one sample in a study of T cell repertoires in cytomegalovirus infection. One entry per CDR3 protein results from TCRdb running MiXCR on the reads. The data contain 80,000 to 90,000 distinct CDR3 sequences, around half of them singletons. Which antigens these TCRs recognize remains unknown. This material consisted of CD8+ T cells from cultured PBMCs, taken from culture after CMV antigen stimulation. These receptors were obtained from a human donor in good health (CMV status not recorded). Some clones in this sample may be carry-over from other donors' samples. The CDR3 runs from the conserved cysteine through the conserved F or W. The order of the fields is J gene, CDR3 length, D gene, V gene, clone size, CDR3 protein, CDR3 DNA. The D gene is left open where the match is weak. Expanded clones get a size class; other rows say once, few or many, or leave the size out.

>TRBJ2-7|12|.|TRBV6-8|.
CASKTGTYEQYF
TGTGCCAGCAAGACGGGGACCTACGAGCAGTACTTC
>TRBJ2-1|17|TRBD2|TRBV28|.
CASSFLGLAGSYNEQFF
TGTGCCAGCAGTTTTCTCGGACTAGCGGGGTCCTACAATGAGCAGTTCTTC
>TRBJ1-5|13|.|TRBV7-6|many
CASSPSEDQPQHF
TGTGCCAGCAGCCCCTCTGAGGATCAGCCCCAGCATTTT
>TRBJ1-1|15|TRBD1|TRBV19|.
CASQGEGARFTEAFF
TGTGCCAGTCAAGGGGAGGGGGCCCGATTCACTGAAGCTTTCTTT
>TRBJ2-1|17|TRBD2|TRBV7-6|few
CASSLDSGTSSYNEQFF
TGTGCCAGCAGCTTAGATAGCGGGACTAGCTCCTACAATGAGCAGTTCTTC
>TRBJ1-1|13|.|TRBV12-3/TRBV12-4|.
CASRADRNTEAFF
TGTGCCAGCAGAGCGGACAGGAACACTGAAGCTTTCTTT
>TRBJ2-3|13|.|TRBV7-3|.
CASSRDSTDTQYF
TGTGCCAGCAGCCGGGACAGCACAGATACGCAGTATTTT
>TRBJ1-1|15|.|TRBV7-2|once
CASNKLPGESTVAFF
TGTGCCAGCAACAAACTTCCAGGGGAGAGCACTGTAGCTTTCTTT
>TRBJ2-7|14|TRBD2|TRBV20-1|few
CSAESGRAINEQYF
TGCAGTGCCGAAAGCGGGAGGGCTATAAACGAGCAGTACTTC
>TRBJ1-5|13|.|TRBV27|.
CASSLDPNQPQHF
TGTGCCAGCAGTTTAGACCCAAATCAGCCCCAGCATTTT
>TRBJ1-2|14|.|TRBV12-3/TRBV12-4|.
CASSFQDDHRGYTF
TGTGCCAGCAGTTTCCAGGACGACCATCGGGGCTACACCTTC
>TRBJ2-7|14|TRBD1|TRBV15|.
CATSRGKGANEQYF
TGTGCCACCAGCAGAGGGAAGGGGGCCAACGAGCAGTACTTC
>TRBJ2-2|15|TRBD2|TRBV20-1|few
CSARDLSGRSGELFF
TGCAGTGCTAGAGATTTGAGCGGGAGGTCCGGGGAGCTGTTTTTT
>TRBJ1-5|16|.|TRBV7-6|many
CASMGGSAAYNQPQHF
TGTGCCAGCATGGGGGGGAGCGCCGCGTACAATCAGCCCCAGCATTTT
>TRBJ2-1|12|TRBD1|TRBV10-3|once
CAITGTDNEQFF
TGTGCCATTACCGGGACAGACAATGAGCAGTTCTTC
>TRBJ1-6|15|.|TRBV7-6|few
CASSLAGGSDSPLHF
TGTGCCAGCAGCTTAGCGGGAGGGTCGGATTCACCCCTCCACTTT
>TRBJ2-7|13|.|TRBV19|.
CASSPLPDREQYF
TGTGCCAGTAGTCCCCTGCCAGACCGCGAGCAGTACTTC
>TRBJ1-5|18|TRBD1|TRBV5-4|.
CASSYSEGAGYSNQPQHF
TGTGCCAGCAGCTATAGCGAGGGGGCAGGGTATAGCAATCAGCCCCAGCATTTT
>TRBJ1-4|14|.|TRBV5-1|.
CASSLDRLGEKLFF
TGCGCCAGCAGCTTGGACCGTCTAGGGGAAAAACTGTTTTTT
>TRBJ2-1|15|.|TRBV7-2|many
CASSPQSRSYNEQFF
TGTGCCAGCAGCCCCCAAAGTCGCTCCTACAATGAGCAGTTCTTC
>TRBJ2-2|15|.|TRBV28|few
CASLEGLRNTGELFF
TGTGCCAGTCTCGAGGGGCTCCGAAACACCGGGGAGCTGTTTTTT
>TRBJ2-3|14|.|TRBV28|once
CASSFVAGTDTQYF
TGTGCCAGCAGTTTCGTAGCGGGCACAGATACGCAGTATTTT
>TRBJ1-2|15|.|TRBV7-4|.
CATRGGRYTNYGYTF
TGTGCCACCAGAGGGGGACGCTACACTAACTATGGCTACACCTTC